The text below deals with one T cell receptor (beta chain). What it recognizes is unknown. Using quantitative 5'-RACE with molecular barcodes, the authors made TCR beta libraries. TCRdb called the 5' RACE reads again in MiXCR, with one record for every CDR3 protein. The sample has more than 600,000 distinct CDR3 sequences, roughly 19% seen once. This record comes from a study of CD8 T cells in ankylosing spondylitis. General study results and limits: Some motif variants had been reported before (in reactive arthritis synovial fluid and blood). Relatively rare in peripheral blood, disease-linked clones were also CD8+. Ankylosing spondylitis blood appeared to carry a characteristic TCR beta motif of 7 or 8 highly homologous variants. Reportedly, matched ankylosing spondylitis synovial fluid was significantly enriched for disease-linked clones.

Germline CDR1 SGHRS, CDR2 YFSETQ. This CDR3 has 15 amino acids. Trimming cost V 4 bases and J 2 bases; bases outside gene matches: 7. This chain uses TRBV5-1 with TRBJ2-7; 9 bases fit TRBD2. The source is a male donor with ankylosing spondylitis. Sequenced sample: blood, either unsorted or a sorted T cell fraction (not recorded which). The CDR3 is CASSPRTSAPYEQYF. For the CDR3, the DNA is TGCGCCAGCAGCCCCCGGACTAGCGCACCCTACGAGCAGTACTTC.